The entry below describes one T cell receptor beta chain. This entry belongs to a study of cytomegalovirus exposure and HLA in healthy donors. About the study: The 120 validation repertoires were produced on the same platform as the 550 to 750 repertoires of the first cohort. This was reported in a later analysis.

Here immunoSEQ multiplex PCR was the method, and the copy in TCRdb shows in-frame clones only, minus some. The table shows about 98,000 clones, with 87% occurring only once. The CDR3 contains 14 residues. Trimming cost V 3 bases and J 9 bases, with 16 bases left between them. Germline V lookup: CDR1 SGHRS, CDR2 YFSETQ. Separation from the roughly 700-subject first cohort characterized the roughly 130-subject validation cohort, to which the donors belonged. The chain employs TRBV5-1 and TRBJ2-4, with D maybe TRBD1 (6 bases). The TCR sequence derives from a man younger than 30 in good health and CMV-seropositive. The sequencing sample was made of PBMCs. The CDR3 DNA reads as TGCGCCAGCAGCTCAGGACAGCAAGGGGGCATTCAGTACTTC. Translated: CASSSGQQGGIQYF.